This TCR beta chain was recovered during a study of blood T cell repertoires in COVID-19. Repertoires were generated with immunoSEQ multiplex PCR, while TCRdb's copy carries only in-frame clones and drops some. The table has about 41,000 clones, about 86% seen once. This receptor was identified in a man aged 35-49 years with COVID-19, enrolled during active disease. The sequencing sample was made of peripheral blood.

The CDR3 DNA is TGTGCCAGCAGCGCGGGACAGGGCCACAATCAGCCCCAGCATTTT. It encodes CASSAGQGHNQPQHF. The rearrangement joins TRBV3-1 (or the pseudogene TRBV3-2) to TRBJ1-5; 9 bases align to TRBD1. V lost 5 bases and J lost 3; bases outside the gene matches: 5. The germline gives CDR1 LGHDT, CDR2 YNNKEL (reference sequence). The CDR3 has 15 amino acids.